This TCR beta chain emerged from a study of blood T cell repertoires in COVID-19. The data were produced by immunoSEQ multiplex PCR, yet TCRdb's version contains in-frame clones alone and is incomplete. The data hold about 49,000 clones, with 80% to 90% observed a single time. This CDR3 has 12 residues. V gave up 8 bases and J gave up 6 bases, with 13 bases separating them. Germline values: CDR1 SNHLY, CDR2 FYNNEI. The chain carries TRBV2 and TRBJ1-2; the D gene is possibly TRBD1 (6 bases). This receptor was identified in a woman older than 75 with COVID-19, enrolled during active disease. Input material: peripheral blood. The CDR3 sequence is CASSRGFDGYTF. CDR3 DNA: TGTGCCAGCTCCAGGGGCTTCGATGGCTACACCTTC.